This is a list of T cell receptor beta chains from one sample in a study of OX40 agonist ivuxolimab in advanced cancers. Generated by immunoSEQ multiplex PCR, the TCRdb table keeps only in-frame clones and is missing some. The data show 35,000 to 50,000 clones, roughly nine tenths seen once. The input for sequencing was CD4+ or CD8+ T cells sorted from blood, taken in a trial of the OX40 agonist ivuxolimab. The receptors shown here come from an adult with an advanced solid tumor such as melanoma, head and neck, liver or kidney cancer. Both conserved end residues are part of each CDR3. The D gene is left open where the match is weak. Not all rows give a size; the values are once, few, many and, for expanded clones, a class.

TRBV29-1,TRBD1,TRBJ2-7,.,TGCAGCGTCCTATCGGACAGGGGATCCTACGAGCAGTACTTC,CSVLSDRGSYEQYF
TRBV28,.,TRBJ2-7,once,TGTGCCGGCCAAGGGTGGGGGAACGAGCAGTACTTC,CAGQGWGNEQYF
TRBV10-1,TRBD2,TRBJ2-3,.,TGCGCCCGGGCAGCGGGATGCACAGATACGCAGTATTTT,CARAAGCTDTQYF
TRBV6-5,.,TRBJ2-2,.,TGTGCCGCCGCAGGACCGCTAGAGGAGCTGTTTTTT,CAAAGPLEELFF
TRBV4-1,.,TRBJ2-2,.,TGCGCCAGCATGGAGGGACCAACCGGGGAGCTGTTTTTT,CASMEGPTGELFF
TRBV4-1,TRBD1,TRBJ2-7,.,TGCGCCAGCAGCCAAGGCAGGGGGCTCTACGAGCAGTACTTC,CASSQGRGLYEQYF
TRBV6-5,TRBD1,TRBJ1-1,.,TGTGCCAGCAGTCCGGGACAGTCCGTTTTTACTGAAGCTTTCTTT,CASSPGQSVFTEAFF
TRBV29-1,.,TRBJ1-1,.,TGCAGCGTTGAAGGGCCCTCGGGAACTGAAGCTTTCTTT,CSVEGPSGTEAFF
TRBV6-5,.,TRBJ2-5,once,TGTGCCAGCAGCAGACAGCCCCTACAAGAGACCCAGTACTTC,CASSRQPLQETQYF
TRBV28,TRBD2,TRBJ2-3,.,TGTGCCAGCAGTCCGCCATGGGCGGGAGAGGGAGATACGCAGTATTTT,CASSPPWAGEGDTQYF
TRBV4-3,.,TRBJ2-7,once,TGCGCCAGCAGCCAAGGGACCGGGTCGGATGACCAGTACTTC,CASSQGTGSDDQYF
TRBV6-5,.,TRBJ2-5,.,TGTGCCAGCAGTAGCCGGGGTGGGGAGACCCAGTACTTC,CASSSRGGETQYF
TRBV9,.,TRBJ2-6,.,TGTGCCAGCAGCGTAGATTCTGGGGCCAACGTCCTGACTTTC,CASSVDSGANVLTF
TRBV25-1,TRBD2,TRBJ2-2,.,TGTGCCAGCGTCGGAGGGGCGGGAGCCACCGGGGAGCTGTTTTTT,CASVGGAGATGELFF
TRBV6-6,.,TRBJ2-3,.,TGTGCCAGCAGTTCAGACTTGCGCAATACGCAGTATTTT,CASSSDLRNTQYF
TRBV28,.,TRBJ2-7,.,TGTGCCAGCAGTCACCACAGGAGCACTTACGAGCAGTACTTC,CASSHHRSTYEQYF
TRBV4-1,TRBD2,TRBJ2-3,once,TGCGCCAGCAGCCAAGACCCAACACTAGCGGGAGGGACAGATACGCAGTATTTT,CASSQDPTLAGGTDTQYF
TRBV5-4,TRBD1,TRBJ1-2,.,TGTGCCAGCAGCGATACACAGGGGAGCTATGGCTACACCTTC,CASSDTQGSYGYTF
TRBV30,.,TRBJ2-7,.,TGTGCCTGGAGTAGAGACGCCTGGGGGGAGCAGTACTTC,CAWSRDAWGEQYF
TRBV28,TRBD2,TRBJ2-7,.,TGTGCCAGCAGTTCCGGGACTAGCGACGACGAGCAGTACTTC,CASSSGTSDDEQYF
TRBV6-5,.,TRBJ1-1,.,TGTGCCACTTTACCCCGACAGTTGAACACTGAAGCTTTCTTT,CATLPRQLNTEAFF
TRBV6-6,.,TRBJ2-2,.,TGTGCCAGCAATGAGGGGGGCACCGGGGAGCTGTTTTTT,CASNEGGTGELFF
TRBV6-1,TRBD2,TRBJ2-3,.,TGTGCCAGCAGCCCCCCAGCGGGAGGGCCAGATACGCAGTATTTT,CASSPPAGGPDTQYF
TRBV2,TRBD1,TRBJ1-4,.,TGTGCCAGCAGTGAGGGACAGGGCCCAGCTAATGAAAAACTGTTTTTT,CASSEGQGPANEKLFF
TRBV9,.,TRBJ2-7,.,TGTGCCAGCAGCGGCCCAGGGACCTACGAGCAGTACTTC,CASSGPGTYEQYF
TRBV10-1,.,TRBJ2-7,once,TGCGCCAGCAACTCGGATCCGGGCGACGAGCAGTACTTC,CASNSDPGDEQYF
TRBV27,TRBD2,TRBJ2-1,.,TGTGCCAGCAGTTCGAAAGCAGCGGGAGGGCTGTACAATGAGCAGTTCTTC,CASSSKAAGGLYNEQFF
TRBV2,.,TRBJ2-1,.,TGTGCCAGCAGTGAAAAGACAGGAGATGAGCAGTTCTTC,CASSEKTGDEQFF
TRBV6-1,.,TRBJ2-1,.,TGTGCCAGCAGAGAGGACAATAACAATGAGCAGTTCTTC,CASREDNNNEQFF
TRBV28,TRBD1,TRBJ2-5,.,TGTGCCAGTTCGGACCCCGGGACAGGGGGTCGGGAGACCCAGTACTTC,CASSDPGTGGRETQYF
TRBV11-2,.,TRBJ2-3,.,TGTGCCAGCAGCTTAGATCCGGGACTAGATACGCAGTATTTT,CASSLDPGLDTQYF
TRBV7-2,.,TRBJ2-5,.,TGTGCCAGCAGTGACTACCAAGAGACCCAGTACTTC,CASSDYQETQYF
TRBV7-9,TRBD1,TRBJ2-1,.,TGTGCCAGCAGCCAGGGACAGGGAGGGGATGAGCAGTTCTTC,CASSQGQGGDEQFF
TRBV11-2,TRBD1,TRBJ2-7,once,TGTGCCAGCAGACCTCTTTCACAGGGGGCGGGTGAGCAGTACTTC,CASRPLSQGAGEQYF
TRBV28,TRBD2,TRBJ2-7,.,TGTGCCAGCAGGGGACTAGCGGGGACGCCTCTCTACGAGCAGTACTTC,CASRGLAGTPLYEQYF
TRBV7-9,TRBD1,TRBJ1-2,once,TGTGCCAGCAGCTCGGGACAGACTAACTATGGCTACACCTTC,CASSSGQTNYGYTF
TRBV5-3,TRBD1,TRBJ1-1,.,TGTGCCAGAAGCTGGACAGGGGCGTGTGTGAACACTGAAGCTTTCTTT,CARSWTGACVNTEAFF
TRBV29-1,.,TRBJ2-1,.,TGCAGCGTTGAGAGGTACAATGAGCAGTTCTTC,CSVERYNEQFF
TRBV7-9,TRBD1,TRBJ2-1,once,TGTGCCAGCCCCGACAGGGACACACACAATGAGCAGTTCTTC,CASPDRDTHNEQFF
TRBV27,.,TRBJ1-3,.,TGTGCCACCAGATTGGTGGGCAGGAACTACACCATATATTTT,CATRLVGRNYTIYF